The T cell receptor beta chain described here comes from a study of blood T cell repertoires in COVID-19. This clone was recorded once. In germline, CDR1 is MGHRA, CDR2 YSYEKL. This CDR3 region has 14 residues. The V end was cut by 2 bases, the J end by 7 bases, with 15 bases between. The repertoire was sequenced with immunoSEQ multiplex PCR; TCRdb's copy has only in-frame clones and lacks some. The top ten hold roughly a tenth of the sample, which has nearly 70,000 clones, approximately 78% seen once. Specimen: peripheral blood. V is TRBV4-1 and J is TRBJ2-7; a weak D match, TRBD1 (5 bases). This clonotype was obtained from a woman of 80 years or more with acute or convalescent COVID-19. The CDR3 nucleotides are TGCGCCAGCAGCCAAAACGCAGGGAATTGGGAGCAGTACTTC. Encoded protein: CASSQNAGNWEQYF.